Each of the 24 T cell receptor beta chains below was sequenced from the same sample in a study of regulatory T cells in long-lasting Graves disease. The time point: newly diagnosed GD, antithyroid drugs for less than 3 months. PBMC-derived RNA was used for the TCR library. TCR beta libraries were built with iRepertoire HTBI primers and Arm-PCR of CDR3 regions. From the multiplex PCR reads, TCRdb called clonotypes with MiXCR, one entry per CDR3 protein. The data show 450,000 to 500,000 distinct CDR3 sequences, 15% to 20% seen once. The same sample was also used in a study of T cells in Graves' hyperthyroidism and ophthalmopathy.

Here the sequenced sample was peripheral blood mononuclear cells (PBMCs), taken at new diagnosis, from a patient treated with antithyroid drugs. The receptors derive from a man aged 35-49 years with Graves disease.

This clonotype was picked up many times. The chain carries TRBV6-1 and TRBJ1-1, with TRBD1 identical over 8 bases. The ends lost 5 bases at V and 4 bases at J; junction bases unmatched: 12. Germline assignment: CDR1 MNHNS and CDR2 SASEGT. The CDR3 sequence is 16 residues long. For the CDR3, the DNA is TGTGCCAGCAGTACACCGACAGGGGCGCTGAGCACTGAAGCTTTCTTT. It specifies CASSTPTGALSTEAFF.

This clonotype has at least ten counts. V gene TRBV20-1 combines with J gene TRBJ2-2; possibly TRBD1 for D (5 bases). The CDR3 has 14 residues. In germline, CDR1 is DFQATT, CDR2 SNEGSKA (reference sequence). V shed 0 bases and J shed 5 bases, with 10 bases lying between them. Here the CDR3 reads CSAREQGGTGELFF. The CDR3 coding sequence is TGCAGTGCTAGAGAGCAGGGCGGAACCGGGGAGCTGTTTTTT.

V usage is TRBV29-1 and J usage is TRBJ1-4; tentative D call: TRBD1 (6 bases). Trimming stripped 5 bases from V and 3 bases from J, with 10 bases between. From germline, CDR1 is SQVTM and CDR2 ANQGSEA. The CDR3 totals 13 residues. DNA of the CDR3: TGCAGCGTTTACAGGGATTCTAATGAAAAACTGTTTTTT. Amino acids: CSVYRDSNEKLFF. The full variable domain, its missing parts supplied by reference TRBV29-1 and TRBJ1-4, is SAVISQKPSRDICQRGTSLTIQCQVDSQVTMMFWYRQQPGQSLTLIATANQGSEATYESGFVIDKFPISRPNLTFSTLTVSNMSPEDSSIYLCSVYRDSNEKLFFGSGTQLSVL.

There are many counts of this clonotype. The chain couples TRBV28 to TRBJ2-2; the D is unclear. The CDR3 loop spans 13 amino acids. Germline assignment: CDR1 MDHEN and CDR2 SYDVKM. Trimming stripped 4 bases from V and 4 bases from J, with 7 bases between. In DNA, the CDR3 is TGTGCCAGCAGTTCCTCCTTCACCGGGGAGCTGTTTTTT. Translated, it gives CASSSSFTGELFF.

This clonotype showed up many times. The chain uses TRBV18 and TRBJ2-1; 13 bases are shared with TRBD2. Germline loops: CDR1 KGHSH, CDR2 LQKENI. This CDR3 spans 15 amino acids. Losses at the gene ends were 5 bases for V and 7 bases for J; bases not matched to a gene: 5. DNA for the CDR3: TGTGCCAGCTCAGGGACTAGCGGGATTCAAAATGAGCAGTTCTTC. This translates into CASSGTSGIQNEQFF. The whole variable domain, filled in from reference TRBV18 and TRBJ2-1, reads NAGVMQNPRHLVRRRGQEARLRCSPMKGHSHVYWYRQLPEEGLKFMVYLQKENIIDESGMPKERFSAEFPKEGPSILRIQQVVRGDSAAYFCASSGTSGIQNEQFFGPGTRLTVL.

The sample holds many counts of this clonotype. The V and J genes are TRBV5-1 and TRBJ2-7; D is undetermined. Germline V CDR1 and CDR2: SGHRS, YFSETQ. The CDR3 sequence is 14 residues long. V was pared by 0 bases and J by 2 bases, with 9 bases between. CDR3 residues: CASSLEAGPYEQYF. The CDR3 region has the DNA TGCGCCAGCAGCTTGGAGGCAGGTCCCTACGAGCAGTACTTC.

The V call is TRBV5-1, the J call TRBJ1-1, with 9 bases that match TRBD1. With 3 bases clipped from V and 8 bases from J, the junction kept 11 bases outside the gene matches. CDR3 length equals 15 residues. Germline CDR1 and CDR2: SGHRS and YFSETQ. Here the CDR3 reads CASSYVGTGITEAFF. Written as DNA, the CDR3 is TGCGCCAGCAGCTATGTCGGGACAGGGATCACGGAAGCTTTCTTT.

On this clonotype itself: A read error may produce the germline difference seen at one junction end. This chain connects TRBV4-1 to TRBJ2-6; D unclear. CDR3 size: 14 residues. CDR1 MGHRA and CDR2 YSYEKL come from the germline V gene. The CDR3 spells CTSSPLTGANVLTF. The CDR3, as DNA: TGCACCAGCAGCCCTTTAACTGGGGCCAACGTCCTGACTTTC.

This clonotype was detected ten times or more. The J gene is TRBJ2-2, the V gene TRBV5-4, with 7 bases lining up with TRBD1. Germline lookup yields CDR1 SGHNT and CDR2 YYREEE (reference sequence). With 3 bases clipped from V and 3 bases from J, the junction kept 2 bases outside the gene matches. This CDR3 is built from 14 residues. CDR3 protein: CASSSGQYTGELFF. In DNA, the CDR3 is TGTGCCAGCAGCTCGGGACAGTACACCGGGGAGCTGTTTTTT.

This clonotype has a count of ten or more. The rearrangement joins TRBV24-1 to TRBJ2-1; 10 bases agree with TRBD2. This CDR3 is 19 amino acids long. Germline V gene lookup returns CDR1 KGHDR and CDR2 SFDVKD. V gave up 6 bases and J gave up 0 bases; unmatched junction bases: 13. This CDR3 reads CATSPSLAGGPSSYNEQFF. CDR3 nucleotide sequence: TGTGCCACCAGTCCGAGCTTAGCGGGAGGCCCTAGCTCCTACAATGAGCAGTTCTTC.

This clonotype was recorded many times. This rearrangement joins TRBV30 to TRBJ1-1; TRBD1 might be the D (6 bases). Trimming pared 0 bases from V and 2 bases from J, leaving 7 bases between. This CDR3 is built from 13 residues. CDR1 and CDR2 from the germline V gene are GTSNPN and SVGIG (reference sequence). The CDR3 loop reads CAWSVGGNTEAFF. As DNA, the CDR3 is TGTGCCTGGAGTGTAGGGGGAAACACTGAAGCTTTCTTT.

This clonotype was counted at least ten times. The chain employs TRBV15 and TRBJ2-7, with TRBD2 matching 7 bases. Looked up from germline, CDR1 is LNHNV and CDR2 is YYDKDF (reference sequence). The CDR3 extends over 13 amino acids. V shed 4 bases and J 7 bases; nucleotides not matched to a gene: 7. CDR3 DNA: TGTGCCACCAGCATAGGGACTACCAGGGAGCAGTACTTC. This codes for CATSIGTTREQYF.

The table lists this clonotype with many counts. The chain links TRBV28 to TRBJ2-2; D uncertain. The CDR3 contains 13 residues. Germline assignment: CDR1 MDHEN and CDR2 SYDVKM. V lost 6 bases and J lost 5, with 10 bases in between. The CDR3 nucleotides are TGTGCCAGCAGAGGCCTACAGACCGGGGAGCTGTTTTTT. Translating gives CASRGLQTGELFF. Combining the CDR3 with reference TRBV28 and TRBJ2-2 gives the whole variable domain DVKVTQSSRYLVKRTGEKVFLECVQDMDHENMFWYRQDPGLGLRLIYFSYDVKMKEKGDIPEGYSVSREKKERFSLILESASTNQTSMYLCASRGLQTGELFFGEGSRLTVL.

This clonotype was observed at least ten times. The rearrangement uses TRBV7-9 and TRBJ2-5; 7 positions match TRBD2. Germline CDR1 and CDR2: SEHNR and FQNEAQ (reference sequence). The CDR3 is 14 residues long. With V trimmed by 5 bases and J by 5 bases, 8 bases remained unmatched. CDR3 coding DNA: TGTGCCAGCAGCGGAAGGGGAGGGCCCGAGACCCAGTACTTC. As protein: CASSGRGGPETQYF.

The chain carries TRBV5-1 and TRBJ2-5; D unresolved. V gave up 4 bases and J gave up 2 bases, with 9 bases separating them. In germline, CDR1 is SGHRS, CDR2 YFSETQ. The CDR3 has 13 amino acids. CDR3 in amino acids: CASSIGFQETQYF. CDR3 bases: TGCGCCAGCAGCATCGGGTTTCAAGAGACCCAGTACTTC.

The chain joins TRBV2 to TRBJ2-7; D is unclear. Germline V gives CDR1 SNHLY, CDR2 FYNNEI. The V gene lost 1 base and the J gene lost 6 bases, with 7 bases spanning the gap. The CDR3 totals 12 residues. In DNA, the CDR3 is TGTGCCAGCAGTGAAGAAACCGGCGAGCAGTACTTC. This codes for CASSEETGEQYF. The full variable domain, its missing parts supplied by reference TRBV2 and TRBJ2-7, is EPEVTQTPSHQVTQMGQEVILRCVPISNHLYFYWYRQILGQKVEFLVSFYNNEISEKSEIFDDQFSVERPDGSNFTLKIRSTKLEDSAMYFCASSEETGEQYFGPGTRLTVT.

This clonotype was counted ten times or more. The chain recombines TRBV12-3 or TRBV12-4 with TRBJ1-5, with 8 bases that match TRBD1. The V gene end was trimmed by 6 bases and the J gene end by 5 bases; junction bases not matched to a gene: 9. This CDR3 contains 15 residues. The CDR3 DNA reads TGTGCCAGCAGACCTCACCAGGGGGCGGATCAGCCCCAGCATTTT. Translation: CASRPHQGADQPQHF.

This clonotype has ten or more counts. The chain has TRBV29-1 and TRBJ2-7; 14 positions agree with TRBD2. The J segment lost 2 bases and the V segment lost 6 bases, leaving 9 bases of the junction unmatched. The CDR3 runs 16 residues. Germline V gene sequence: CDR1 SQVTM, CDR2 ANQGSEA. CDR3 coding DNA: TGCAGCGTAGCCCGGACTAGCGGGAGGAACACCTACGAGCAGTACTTC. It translates to CSVARTSGRNTYEQYF.

There are many counts of this clonotype. The V and J genes are TRBV28 and TRBJ1-4, with D possibly being TRBD1 (6 bases). Germline V gene lookup returns CDR1 MDHEN and CDR2 SYDVKM. V was cut by 8 bases and J by 1 base, with 20 bases left in between. The CDR3 has 17 residues. The CDR3, as DNA: TGTGCCAGCGGCCCGGGGGCAGGGAGGAAAACTAATGAAAAACTGTTTTTT. This translates into CASGPGAGRKTNEKLFF. Full variable domain (missing parts from reference TRBV28 and TRBJ1-4): DVKVTQSSRYLVKRTGEKVFLECVQDMDHENMFWYRQDPGLGLRLIYFSYDVKMKEKGDIPEGYSVSREKKERFSLILESASTNQTSMYLCASGPGAGRKTNEKLFFGSGTQLSVL.

The J gene is TRBJ2-6, the V gene TRBV24-1, with a weak D call TRBD2 (5 bases). V was trimmed by 9 bases and J by 0 bases, leaving 11 bases between them. The CDR3 length is 15 residues. Germline loops: CDR1 KGHDR, CDR2 SFDVKD. DNA of the CDR3: TGTGCCACCGAGCCGGCGGGCTCTGGGGCCAACGTCCTGACTTTC. This translates into CATEPAGSGANVLTF.

This clonotype turned up a few times. A much larger clone lies one base from this, so it may be a read error. The CDR3 does not end in the conserved phenylalanine or tryptophan, so this is likely a read error. The CDR3 nucleotides are TGTGCCAGCTCACCAAAGACGCTGGACACCTACGAGCAGTACTCC. Protein product: CASSPKTLDTYEQYS. The rearrangement uses TRBV18 and TRBJ2-7, with D tentatively TRBD1 (5 bases). Germline CDR1 reads KGHSH; CDR2 reads LQKENI. Trimming stripped 2 bases from V and 2 bases from J, with 13 bases between. This CDR3 has 15 amino acids.

Points on this clonotype: A much larger clonotype is one base distant, so this may be a read error. The chain joins TRBV11-2 to TRBJ2-7; D possibly matches TRBD1 or TRBD2 (5 bases each). The germline CDR1 and CDR2 sequences are SGHAT and FQNNGV. CDR3 length: 16 amino acids. The V end was cut by 5 bases, the J end by 0 bases, with 17 bases between. CDR3 in amino acids: CASSQDIERGSYEQYF. In DNA form, the CDR3 reads TGTGCCAGCAGCCAAGATATTGAGAGGGGCTCCTACGAGCAGTACTTC.

V usage is TRBV5-1 and J usage is TRBJ2-2, with D hard to call. CDR1 SGHRS and CDR2 YFSETQ come from the germline V gene. V was pared by 5 bases and J by 0 bases, with 8 bases between. The CDR3 has 14 residues. The CDR3: CASRRLTNTGELFF. CDR3 bases: TGCGCCAGCAGACGGCTTACGAACACCGGGGAGCTGTTTTTT.

This clonotype was counted once. The rearrangement joins TRBV10-3 to TRBJ1-5; D ambiguous. Germline assignment: CDR1 ENHRY and CDR2 SYGVKD. The CDR3 is 15 amino acids. The ends were cut back, 0 bases at V and 2 bases at J, with 8 bases in the middle. As DNA, the CDR3 is TGTGCCATCAGTGAGTCCGGTGTGGGCAATCAGCCCCAGCATTTT. Its translation: CAISESGVGNQPQHF.